A single sample is the source of the 6 T cell receptor beta chains below, sequenced in a study of blood T cells in healthy people across ages. Next came a second PCR, run for about 6 to 11 cycles, which used a sample-barcoded 5' primer along with a J-beta primer mix. TCRdb re-analysed the 5' RACE reads in MiXCR, keeping a single row per CDR3 protein. Here the sample spans approximately 580,000 distinct CDR3 sequences, 20% to 30% being singletons. These sequences were also reported in another study, on T cells of mothers and their children.

Input material: blood. The receptors were sampled from a boy aged 5-17 years in good health.

V gene TRBV6-6 combines with J gene TRBJ2-7; D is uncertain. The CDR3 covers 14 residues. Germline CDR1 MNHNY, CDR2 SVGAGI (reference sequence). The V gene lost 0 bases and the J gene lost 6 bases, with 12 bases spanning the gap. The CDR3 coding sequence is TGTGCCAGCAGTTACTCCCTGTCGTCTCGCGAGCAGTACTTC. Encoded protein: CASSYSLSSREQYF.

In its sample, this clonotype was seen a few times. The rearrangement uses TRBV6-6 and TRBJ2-3, with 8 bases fitting TRBD1. The CDR3 totals 17 residues. The V gene end was trimmed by 2 bases and the J gene end by 5 bases; junction bases not matched to a gene: 12. Germline V lookup: CDR1 MNHNY, CDR2 SVGAGI (reference sequence). DNA for the CDR3: TGTGCCAGCAGTTACACATGGCCCAGGGGGCATAGAGATACGCAGTATTTT. It encodes CASSYTWPRGHRDTQYF.

The chain joins TRBV3-1 to TRBJ2-5; D is perhaps TRBD2 (6 bases). TRBJ2-1 matches the DNA end more closely, so the J call is doubtful. CDR3 length: 14 residues. CDR1 is LGHDT and CDR2 is YNNKEL in the germline V gene (reference sequence). In DNA, the CDR3 is TGTGCCAGCAGCCAAGAGAAGCGGGACAATGAGCAGTTCTTC. Translated, it gives CASSQEKRDNEQFF.

This clonotype was recorded many times. The chain recombines TRBV27 with TRBJ2-5; no reliable D call. The J call may not be correct, given that the DNA end is closer to TRBJ2-7. Germline-derived CDR1 and CDR2 are MNHEY and SMNVEV (reference sequence). This CDR3 contains 13 residues. The CDR3 DNA reads as TGTGCCAGCAGTTTATCTGGAATCTACGAGCAGTACTTC. Protein: CASSLSGIYEQYF.

Only one count was recorded for this clonotype. The V and J genes are TRBV25-1 and TRBJ2-5; D may match TRBD1 or TRBD2 (5 bases each). This CDR3 region has 17 residues. Germline CDR1 reads MGHDK; CDR2 reads SYGVNS. The V end was cut by 2 bases, the J end by 3 bases, with 19 bases between. CDR3 amino acids: CASSERSRGGRKETQYF. The CDR3 nucleotides are TGTGCCAGCAGTGAAAGGTCTCGGGGCGGAAGGAAAGAGACCCAGTACTTC.

This clonotype was recorded a few times. The chain has TRBV5-1 and TRBJ2-2; tentative D call: TRBD2 (6 bases). The germline V gene has CDR1 SGHRS and CDR2 YFSETQ. V lost 3 bases to trimming and J lost 5 bases, with 14 bases between them. This CDR3 has 15 residues. The CDR3 coding sequence is TGCGCCAGCAGCTCAAGGACGGGAGAGACCGGGGAGCTGTTTTTT. Its translation is CASSSRTGETGELFF.